Listed below are T cell receptor beta chains from one sample, sequenced in a study of monozygotic twins with inflammatory bowel disease. TCRdb reworked the 5' RACE reads into one entry per CDR3 protein, no DNA. The record lists 170,000 or so distinct CDR3 sequences, of which the ten most abundant hold about 8%. The sequenced material came from blood. These receptors came from a human donor with ulcerative colitis or Crohn's disease, or a healthy co-twin of an affected twin (not recorded which). Each CDR3 is given with its conserved first and last residue.

TRBJ2-5 TRBV6-5 CASSPNDQTQYF
TRBJ2-1 TRBV4-3 CASSQDTSGSYNEQFF
TRBJ1-6 TRBV7-8 CASSLATGTGFSPLHF
TRBJ2-1 TRBV9 CASSVAGTIPISYNEQFF
TRBJ2-7 TRBV20-1 CSASGRAINEQYF
TRBJ2-1 TRBV12-3/TRBV12-4 CASSLEGGPHNEQFF
TRBJ2-5 TRBV20-1 CSASFGSETQYF
TRBJ2-3 TRBV11-2 CASSLRPLPTDTQYF
TRBJ2-3 TRBV27 CASSQRTSTDTQYF
TRBJ1-5 TRBV20-1 CSASSQLEQPQHF
TRBJ2-7 TRBV5-1 CASSSWTGRSYEQYF
TRBJ2-2 TRBV30 CACSVLSGELFF
TRBJ2-3 TRBV20-1 CSASMRQFTSTDTQYF
TRBJ1-2 TRBV6-2/TRBV6-3 CASSQKGDRLYGYTF
TRBJ2-3 TRBV7-2 CASSLVMAGVAADTQYF
TRBJ2-5 TRBV19 CASSMGETQYF
TRBJ2-2 TRBV5-6 CASSLELNTGELFF
TRBJ2-3 TRBV5-1 CASSLTGGPDTQYF
TRBJ2-5 TRBV7-2 CASSFPAIGAAWETQYF
TRBJ2-1 TRBV11-2 CASSSEPGRRNEQFF
TRBJ2-3 TRBV28 CASSPLGLAGDTDTQYF
TRBJ2-1 TRBV20-1 CSALQGNEQFF
TRBJ1-1 TRBV6-1 CASSAAGGTEAFF
TRBJ1-1 TRBV12-3/TRBV12-4 CASRVQMNTEAFF
TRBJ1-6 TRBV20-1 CSGSGQHNSPLHF
TRBJ2-5 TRBV7-9 CASSPRGKETQYF
TRBJ2-5 TRBV20-1 CSAGLALPHQETQYF
TRBJ2-4 TRBV13 CASSLNVGDSLAKNMQYF
TRBJ1-4 TRBV25-1 CASSEWQWDGEKLFF
TRBJ2-5 TRBV18 CASSPLQETQYF
TRBJ1-1 TRBV4-1 CASSPDGWNTEAFF
TRBJ2-1 TRBV7-2 CASSLGGVYNEQFF
TRBJ1-1 TRBV4-3 CASSQDQGRNTEAFF
TRBJ2-7 TRBV6-1 CASTLTSRGLYEQYF
TRBJ2-7 TRBV30 CAWSAFGEQYF
TRBJ2-1 TRBV5-1 CASSLGPTIGNEQFF
TRBJ1-5 TRBV5-5 CASNWGGDSNQPQHF
TRBJ2-1 TRBV27 CASSPQVAGTGSINEQFF
TRBJ1-5 TRBV7-2 CASSSGQFSNQPQHF
TRBJ1-4 TRBV6-6 CASSLTDEKLFF
TRBJ1-1 TRBV18 CASSPPTPTGMNTEAFF
TRBJ1-1 TRBV20-1 CSARDGGTEAFF
TRBJ2-7 TRBV11-2 CASSPGTFSYEQYF
TRBJ1-4 TRBV27 CASSLVTNEKLFF
TRBJ2-1 TRBV5-1 CASSLPARQGNEQFF
TRBJ1-1 TRBV7-9 CASSIHRDRGNTEAFF
TRBJ2-5 TRBV20-1 CSARLAGGTETQYF
TRBJ2-7 TRBV28 CASREGVYEQYF
TRBJ2-7 TRBV7-2 CASSLGRTGGFSYEQYF
TRBJ2-5 TRBV5-1 CASSGTTETQYF
TRBJ2-3 TRBV24-1 CATSDLQKWPGTGVTDTQYF
TRBJ1-4 TRBV20-1 CSARGQGMGEKLFF
TRBJ1-2 TRBV28 CASTPSDRVNYGYTF
TRBJ1-5 TRBV7-6 CASSLGGARPQHF
TRBJ2-7 TRBV5-1 CASSRDSRSSYEQYF
TRBJ1-6 TRBV27 CASSKSAAGGHSPLHF